This entry concerns a single T cell receptor (beta chain). The germline gives CDR1 SGDLS, CDR2 YYNGEE. The CDR3 length is 15 residues. The V and J ends lost 0 bases and 3 bases, in that order; junction bases with no gene match: 2. The data were obtained in a study of blood T cell repertoires in COVID-19. Whole-study context: Acute and convalescent COVID-19 specimens originated in the United States, Italy and Spain.

Under the authors' procedure: It was from reference gene primer amplification that nucleated cell counts were estimated. Some clones are missing from TCRdb's copy, which holds only in-frame ones; the method was immunoSEQ multiplex PCR. V and J calls and clone size are as listed in that table; D and trimming were resolved from the DNA. The sample lists approximately 170,000 clones; about 88% were seen once. V and J are TRBV9 and TRBJ2-2; TRBD2 matches 7 bases. This receptor was obtained from a man in his sixties with active or convalescent COVID-19. The sequencing input was peripheral blood. The CDR3 reads CASSVVAGDTGELFF. Here the CDR3 DNA reads TGTGCCAGCAGCGTAGTCGCGGGGGACACCGGGGAGCTGTTTTTT.